This T cell receptor beta chain was retrieved from a study of blood T cell repertoires in COVID-19. The V segment lost 5 bases and the J segment 6 bases; nucleotides outside the gene matches: 7. The CDR3 has 15 amino acids. Germline lookup yields CDR1 MNHEY and CDR2 SMNVEV (reference sequence). How the authors handled the data: Estimation of nucleated cell counts was performed using reference gene primer amplification. The protocol was immunoSEQ multiplex PCR, while the TCRdb copy is restricted to in-frame clones and leaves out a portion. That table is the source of V, J and clone size, and D and trimming were worked out from the DNA. The repertoire consists of 110,000 to 150,000 clones, with about four fifths occurring once and the leading ten covering around 6.8%.

Sequencing was performed on peripheral blood. This TCR was sampled from a human donor in a cohort sampled during active COVID-19. The gene calls are TRBV27 and TRBJ2-1, with TRBD2 matching 10 bases. The CDR3 region is CASSLLAGGLNEQFF. CDR3 DNA sequence: TGTGCCAGCAGTCTATTAGCGGGGGGCCTCAATGAGCAGTTCTTC.